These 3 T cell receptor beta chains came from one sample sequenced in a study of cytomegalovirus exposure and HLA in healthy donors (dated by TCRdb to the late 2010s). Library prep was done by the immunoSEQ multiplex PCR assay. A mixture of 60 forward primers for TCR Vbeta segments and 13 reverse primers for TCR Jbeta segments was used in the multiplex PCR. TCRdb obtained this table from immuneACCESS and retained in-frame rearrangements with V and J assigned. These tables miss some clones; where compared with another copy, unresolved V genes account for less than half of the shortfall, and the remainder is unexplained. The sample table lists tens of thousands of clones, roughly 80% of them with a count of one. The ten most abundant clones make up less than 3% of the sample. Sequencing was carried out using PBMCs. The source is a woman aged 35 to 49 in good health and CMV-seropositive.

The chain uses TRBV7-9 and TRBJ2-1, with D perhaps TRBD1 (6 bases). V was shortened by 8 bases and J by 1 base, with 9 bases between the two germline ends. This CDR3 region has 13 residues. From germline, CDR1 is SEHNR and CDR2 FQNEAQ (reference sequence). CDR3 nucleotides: TGTGCCAGCGAGGGGGTATCCTACAATGAGCAGTTCTTC. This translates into CASEGVSYNEQFF.

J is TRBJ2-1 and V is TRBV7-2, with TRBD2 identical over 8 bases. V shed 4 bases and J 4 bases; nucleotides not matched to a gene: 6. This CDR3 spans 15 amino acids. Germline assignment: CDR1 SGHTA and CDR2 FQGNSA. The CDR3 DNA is TGTGCCAGCAGCTCGAGCGGGGGCACGTACAATGAGCAGTTCTTC. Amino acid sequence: CASSSSGGTYNEQFF.

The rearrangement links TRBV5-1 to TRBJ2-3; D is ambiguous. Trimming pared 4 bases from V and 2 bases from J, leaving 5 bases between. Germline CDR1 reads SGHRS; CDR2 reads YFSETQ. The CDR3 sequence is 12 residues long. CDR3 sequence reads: CASSPSTDTQYF. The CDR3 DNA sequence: TGCGCCAGCAGCCCTTCCACAGATACGCAGTATTTT.